The T cell receptor (beta chain) described here comes from a study of regulatory T cells in long-lasting Graves disease. The study, taken as a whole, reports: Sampling was limited to peripheral blood rather than thyroid tissue.

Time point meaning: newly diagnosed GD, antithyroid drugs for less than 3 months. Researchers made the TCR library from RNA that was extracted from PBMCs. Comments on this clonotype: Antigen unknown.

Combining iRepertoire HTBI primers with Arm-PCR of CDR3 regions, the authors built TCR beta libraries. MiXCR, applied by TCRdb to the multiplex PCR reads, yields one record per CDR3 protein. The sample holds approximately 350,000 distinct CDR3 sequences, 16% seen once. This sample was also put to use in a study of T cells in Graves' hyperthyroidism and ophthalmopathy. That report notes: Among the patients, aged 18 to 65, hyperthyroidism was newly diagnosed and had lasted under 2 months. Diagnoses were established using clinical symptoms, serum thyroxine and TRAb, thyroid ultrasound and orbital computed tomography.

This TCR derives from a man between 35 and 55 years old with Graves disease. The sequences come from peripheral blood mononuclear cells (PBMCs), collected at new diagnosis, from a patient treated with antithyroid drugs.

CDR3 sequence (DNA): TGTGCCAGCAGCCCTGGACAGGGGGCGACCGGCTACGAGCAGTACTTC. Translating it yields CASSPGQGATGYEQYF. The V gene is TRBV7-9, the J gene TRBJ2-7; 11 bases fit TRBD1. V trimming: 5 bases; J trimming: 3 bases; junction bases outside the gene matches: 9. This CDR3 contains 16 residues. CDR1 and CDR2 (germline): SEHNR, FQNEAQ (reference sequence). Using reference TRBV7-9 and TRBJ2-7 for the parts outside the CDR3, the full variable domain is DTGVSQNPRHKITKRGQNVTFRCDPISEHNRLYWYRQTLGQGPEFLTYFQNEAQLEKSRLLSDRFSAERPKGSFSTLEIQRTEQGDSAMYLCASSPGQGATGYEQYFGPGTRLTVT.